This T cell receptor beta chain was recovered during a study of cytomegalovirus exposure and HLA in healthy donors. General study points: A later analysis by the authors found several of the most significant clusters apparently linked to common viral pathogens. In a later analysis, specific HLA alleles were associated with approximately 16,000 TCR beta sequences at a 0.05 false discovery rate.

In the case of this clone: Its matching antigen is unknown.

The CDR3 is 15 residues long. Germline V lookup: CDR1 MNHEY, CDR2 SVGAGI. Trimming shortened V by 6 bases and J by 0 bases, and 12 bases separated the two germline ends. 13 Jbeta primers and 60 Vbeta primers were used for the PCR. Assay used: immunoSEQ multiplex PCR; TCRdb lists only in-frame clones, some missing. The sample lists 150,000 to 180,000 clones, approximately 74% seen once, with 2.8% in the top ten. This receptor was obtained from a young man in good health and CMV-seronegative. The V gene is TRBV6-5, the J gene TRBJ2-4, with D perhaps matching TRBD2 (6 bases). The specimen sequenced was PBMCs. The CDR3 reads CASSQTSLAKNIQYF. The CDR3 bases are TGTGCCAGCAGCCAAACTAGCCTAGCCAAAAACATTCAGTACTTC.